This entry features one T cell receptor beta chain sequence. Antigen: not known. The data were obtained in a study of identical twins. TCRdb redid the calling of the 5' RACE reads with MiXCR, one entry per CDR3 protein. The sample records 1.5 million to 2 million distinct CDR3 sequences, 25% to 35% being singletons. General study points: Compared with models, monozygotic twins showed more out-of-frame TCR alpha sharing. Within twin pairs, the out-of-frame alpha sequences they shared showed excess low generation probability. The presence of invariant MAIT and iNKT cells could partly confound analyses of zero-insertion sequences.

CDR1 is DFQATT and CDR2 is SNEGSKA in the germline V gene (reference sequence). CDR3 length: 12 amino acids. The ends were cut back, 2 bases at V and 6 bases at J, with 11 bases in the middle. Every sampled donor was Caucasian and healthy. The clonotype originates from a newborn girl in good health. This chain connects TRBV20-1 to TRBJ2-7, with a weak D call TRBD2 (6 bases). The sample consisted of cord blood. The CDR3 coding sequence is TGCAGTGCTAGATATAGCGGCGGCGAGCAGTACTTC. Amino acids: CSARYSGGEQYF.